The clone carrying this T cell receptor (beta chain) occurred once. What it binds is not known. The CDR3 is 17 amino acids. The V gene's germline CDR1 is MNHEY and CDR2 SMNVEV (reference sequence). V shed 4 bases and J 1 base; nucleotides not matched to a gene: 9. This sample was included in a study of vaccination and CD4 T cells after COVID-19. Whole-study context: Post-COVID draws followed diagnosis by a median around 100 days (range 35 to 161). Post-vaccination specimens were collected at a median of roughly 65 days following dose two (range 14 to 241).

Treatment defined: approximately 9-day PBMC culture with coronavirus spike peptide pools or control peptides (ViraFEST assay). Healthy people receiving the vaccine had no prior SARS-CoV-2 infection, a status indicated by nucleocapsid antibodies testing negative before and after vaccination. With 8.5 to 10 ug/ml peptide pools and approximately 9.6 IU/ml IL-2, PBMCs were cultured at about 2.2 million per well. With the Oncomine TCR Beta short-read assay, DNA from cultured CD4+ T cells was sequenced. Each CDR3 protein gets one entry after TCRdb re-called the PCR reads with MiXCR. The sample has 25,000 or so distinct CDR3 sequences; around 69% are singletons.

The rearrangement uses TRBV27 and TRBJ2-4, with 8 bases lining up with TRBD1. The sequenced sample was CD4+ T cells from blood, cultured in vitro, obtained after SARS-CoV-2 vaccination. The TCR sequence derives from a human donor who received a COVID-19 vaccine. CDR3 in DNA: TGTGCCAGCAGTTCCCAGGGGCAGGGGGCCGCCAAAAACATTCAGTACTTC. This translates into CASSSQGQGAAKNIQYF.